Below, 7 T cell receptor beta chains from the same sample are listed, as sequenced in a study of cytomegalovirus exposure and HLA in healthy donors. The primer mix had 60 Vbeta and 13 Jbeta primers. Profiled with immunoSEQ multiplex PCR; TCRdb holds only in-frame clones, not every one. This sample's table has some 110,000 clones. Sequenced sample: PBMCs. These receptors were collected from a young man in good health and CMV-seronegative.

The chain is built from TRBV29-1 and TRBJ1-1; no reliable D call. The CDR3 totals 11 residues. From germline, CDR1 is SQVTM and CDR2 ANQGSEA. V was cut by 4 bases and J by 7 bases, with 10 bases left in between. The CDR3 DNA reads TGCAGCGTTGTTGGGAGGGTTGAAGCTTTCTTT. Translating gives CSVVGRVEAFF. Complete variable domain (other parts from reference TRBV29-1 and TRBJ1-1): SAVISQKPSRDICQRGTSLTIQCQVDSQVTMMFWYRQQPGQSLTLIATANQGSEATYESGFVIDKFPISRPNLTFSTLTVSNMSPEDSSIYLCSVVGRVEAFFGQGTRLTVV.

V and J are TRBV7-3 and TRBJ2-2, with no clear D. The CDR3 runs 16 residues. Germline-derived CDR1 and CDR2 are SGHTA and FQGTGA. The V end lost 5 bases, the J end lost 0 bases, and 13 bases lay between the germline ends. CDR3 nucleotides: TGTGCCAGCAGCGACAAAGAACCAGCGAACACCGGGGAGCTGTTTTTT. This codes for CASSDKEPANTGELFF.

The chain carries TRBV5-6 and TRBJ1-6; TRBD1 agrees at 11 bases. V dropped 3 bases and J dropped 9; count of bases not matched to a gene: 2. Per germline, CDR1 SGHDT and CDR2 YYEEEE. This CDR3 comprises 14 residues. The CDR3 sequence: CASSWDRGVSPLHF. CDR3 DNA: TGTGCCAGCAGCTGGGACAGGGGGGTTTCACCCCTCCACTTT.

V gene TRBV5-6 combines with J gene TRBJ2-1; a weak D match, TRBD2 (6 bases). Germline CDR1 reads SGHDT; CDR2 reads YYEEEE. This CDR3 is 16 amino acids long. V was pared by 4 bases and J by 3 bases, with 17 bases between. CDR3 sequence: CASSPGSGVGYNEQFF. DNA for the CDR3: TGTGCCAGCAGCCCGGGGTCGGGAGTCGGCTACAATGAGCAGTTCTTC.

The chain recombines TRBV6-6 with TRBJ1-3, with unresolved D. Germline loops: CDR1 MNHNY, CDR2 SVGAGI (reference sequence). The CDR3 is 11 amino acids. The CDR3 loop is CARRAGNTIYF. CDR3 nucleotide sequence: TGTGCGCGGAGAGCCGGAAACACCATATATTTT.

This sequence joins TRBV7-7 and TRBJ2-3; D ambiguous. CDR3 size: 13 residues. CDR1 SSHAT and CDR2 FNYEAQ come from the germline V gene (reference sequence). Trimming took off 1 base at V and 6 bases at J, with 8 bases between the two ends. As DNA, the CDR3 is TGTGCCAGCAGCTTAGACACGAGGGATACGCAGTATTTT. It codes for CASSLDTRDTQYF. The whole variable domain, remainder taken from reference TRBV7-7 and TRBJ2-3, is GAGVSQSPRYKVTKRGQDVTLRCDPISSHATLYWYQQALGQGPEFLTYFNYEAQPDKSGLPSDRFSAERPEGSISTLTIQRTEQRDSAMYRCASSLDTRDTQYFGPGTRLTVL.

This sequence joins TRBV19 and TRBJ1-4, with TRBD1 matching 7 bases. CDR1 is LNHDA and CDR2 is SQIVND in the germline V gene (reference sequence). V lost 5 bases to trimming and J lost 4 bases; unmatched junction nucleotides: 4. This CDR3 is 14 amino acids long. CDR3 protein: CASSPGTVNEKLFF. The CDR3 bases are TGTGCCAGTAGTCCAGGGACAGTTAATGAAAAACTGTTTTTT.